Following are 12 T cell receptor beta chains from one sample sequenced in a study of T-cell reconstitution after alpha-beta-depleted transplantation in children. Unique molecular identifiers were incorporated when the TCRbeta library was constructed. MiXCR was run by TCRdb on the PCR reads, yielding one entry per CDR3 protein. The sample holds over 90,000 distinct CDR3 sequences, around 7% seen once. The specimen comprised PBMCs, sampled before TCRalphabeta/CD19-depleted stem cell transplant. The receptors here all came from a boy between 2 and 10 years old with acute lymphoblastic leukemia, due to receive a stem cell transplant.

A note on this clonotype: A read error may explain this, as a much larger clone is one base away. The chain joins TRBV3-1 to TRBJ2-7; 9 bases fit TRBD1. The germline gives CDR1 LGHDT, CDR2 YNNKEL (reference sequence). The CDR3 runs to 14 residues. This chain's CDR3 is CASSPGQGPYEQHF. The CDR3 nucleotides are TGTGCCAGCAGCCCGGGACAGGGTCCCTACGAGCAGCACTTC.

This clonotype has a count of ten or more. CDR3 amino acids: CASRTGGADNSPLHF. CDR3 nucleotides: TGTGCCAGCAGAACAGGGGGCGCCGATAATTCACCCCTCCACTTT. The V and J genes are TRBV12-3 or TRBV12-4 and TRBJ1-6, with 9 nucleotides matching TRBD1. V was clipped by 6 bases and J by 5 bases; unmatched bases: 5. The CDR3 has 15 residues.

This clonotype was seen a handful of times. The V call is TRBV11-2, the J call TRBJ2-7; a possible D gene is TRBD1 (5 bases). V was clipped by 2 bases and J by 6 bases, with 14 bases between them. The CDR3 spans 14 residues. Germline loops: CDR1 SGHAT, CDR2 FQNNGV. The DNA of the CDR3 is TGTGCCAGCAGCTTACTCCCCGACAGTTCCGAGCAGTACTTC. It specifies CASSLLPDSSEQYF.

This clonotype was detected ten times or more. V and J are TRBV12-3 or TRBV12-4 and TRBJ1-2; D remains unclear. The CDR3 is 13 amino acids. V lost 3 bases to trimming and J lost 7 bases, with 12 bases between them. The CDR3 is CASSLSREGGYTF. CDR3 nucleotide sequence: TGTGCCAGCAGTTTGTCGAGGGAGGGTGGCTACACCTTC.

Turning to this clonotype: A much larger clonotype is one base distant, so this may be a read error. V is TRBV28 and J is TRBJ1-1; no clear D. Trimming shortened V by 8 bases and J by 0 bases, and 7 bases separated the two germline ends. Looked up from germline, CDR1 is MDHEN and CDR2 is SYDVKM. The CDR3 extends over 12 amino acids. The CDR3, as DNA: TGTGCCAGCGGCGGGGTGAACACTGAAGCTTTCTTT. This gives the protein CASGGVNTEAFF.

J is TRBJ2-7 and V is TRBV20-1; no clear D. Trimming took off 1 base at V and 3 bases at J, with 10 bases between the two ends. CDR3 size: 13 residues. Germline-derived CDR1 and CDR2 are DFQATT and SNEGSKA (reference sequence). CDR3 coding DNA: TGCAGTGCTAGAGTTCCTGGGATCTACGAGCAGTACTTC. It codes for CSARVPGIYEQYF.

This rearrangement joins TRBV20-1 to TRBJ2-1; TRBD2 agrees at 12 bases. The CDR3 has 17 amino acids. V lost 6 bases to trimming and J lost 8 bases; unmatched junction nucleotides: 17. The germline CDR1 and CDR2 sequences are DFQATT and SNEGSKA (reference sequence). The CDR3 loop reads CSARGHHGLAGRHEQFF. The DNA for the CDR3 is TGCAGTGCCAGGGGACACCATGGACTAGCGGGGCGCCATGAGCAGTTCTTC.

This clonotype was counted a few times. V is TRBV5-6 and J is TRBJ2-7; 7 nucleotides line up with TRBD1. Germline V CDR1 and CDR2: SGHDT, YYEEEE. CDR3 length: 14 residues. The V gene end was trimmed by 4 bases and the J gene end by 5 bases; junction bases not matched to a gene: 9. The CDR3 reads CASSHRDSTDEQYF. CDR3 sequence (DNA): TGTGCCAGCAGCCACCGGGACAGTACGGACGAGCAGTACTTC.

This CDR3 is CASSLFRGPGVYGYTF. The CDR3 DNA reads TGCGCCAGCAGCCTTTTCCGGGGGCCGGGGGTCTATGGCTACACCTTC. The chain recombines TRBV4-1 with TRBJ1-2, with D possibly TRBD1 on 6 matching bases. In germline, CDR1 is MGHRA, CDR2 YSYEKL. The CDR3 runs 16 residues. The germline V and J ends were trimmed by 4 bases and 4 bases, with 19 bases remaining between them.

This clonotype was seen many times. The gene calls are TRBV4-1 and TRBJ2-1; TRBD1 might be the D (6 bases). The CDR3 consists of 15 residues. The germline V gene has CDR1 MGHRA and CDR2 YSYEKL. V shed 4 bases and J shed 2 bases, with 12 bases lying between them. In nucleotides, the CDR3 is TGCGCCAGCAGCCTGACAGGCTCAGCCTACAATGAGCAGTTCTTC. Its protein is CASSLTGSAYNEQFF.

This clonotype was found many times. CDR3 loop: CASSPGGGHRTEAFF. DNA of the CDR3: TGTGCCAGCAGCCCAGGAGGGGGGCACAGGACTGAAGCTTTCTTT. The chain employs TRBV16 and TRBJ1-1, with D possibly being TRBD1 (6 bases). CDR1 KGHSY and CDR2 FQNENV come from the germline V gene. With 4 bases removed from V and 5 bases from J, the gap between germline ends came to 17 bases. This CDR3 comprises 15 residues. The full variable domain, its missing parts supplied by reference TRBV16 and TRBJ1-1, is GEEVAQTPKHLVRGEGQKAKLYCAPIKGHSYVFWYQQVLKNEFKFLISFQNENVFDETGMPKERFSAKCLPNSPCSLEIQATKLEDSAVYFCASSPGGGHRTEAFFGQGTRLTVV.

At least ten counts were recorded for this clonotype. J is TRBJ1-4 and V is TRBV25-1; unclear D gene. Germline loops: CDR1 MGHDK, CDR2 SYGVNS. Trimming took 3 bases from V and 7 from J, leaving 15 bases between them. CDR3 length equals 15 residues. For the CDR3, the DNA is TGTGCCAGCAGTGATTTGGCGGGTGAGGCTGAAAAACTGTTTTTT. Protein sequence: CASSDLAGEAEKLFF.